The clone carrying this T cell receptor beta chain was found many times. Its antigen is still unknown. Looked up from germline, CDR1 is MNHNS and CDR2 is SASEGT. The CDR3 has 15 residues. Trimming left V 8 bases short and J 6 bases short, with 21 bases between. The data were taken from a study of T cells in Graves' hyperthyroidism and ophthalmopathy. General study results and limits: The model foresaw ophthalmopathy a median around 6.8 months prior to onset.

Researchers amplified the TCR beta CDR3 regions from RNA transcripts. Initially, a first-round RT-PCR of the TCR CDR3 employed the HTBI primer set. TCRdb re-derived calls from the multiplex PCR reads in MiXCR, one entry per CDR3 protein. The table lists around 60,000 distinct CDR3 sequences, about 50% of them singletons, with around 12% in the top ten. The study left out patients who had uncontrolled infection, other autoimmune disease, pregnancy or lactation. 10 ml fresh peripheral blood yielded the PBMCs. The sequence was collected from a woman under 40 with Graves' ophthalmopathy. The sample comprised blood. The chain is built from TRBV6-1 and TRBJ2-3; D might be TRBD1 or TRBD2, each matching 5 bases. The CDR3 DNA reads TGTGCCAGCGATCTTCCTACGGGGCCAACGGATACGCAGTATTTT. This gives the protein CASDLPTGPTDTQYF.